This T cell receptor beta chain is drawn from a study of TIL therapy for anti-PD-1-resistant metastatic lung cancer. Study in general: Tumors had a median PD-L1 proportion score of approximately 6%. Half of patients were current or former smokers. Tumors carried a median roughly 1.6 non-synonymous mutations per megabase.

Worth noting for this clone: The antigen remains undetermined.

The time point is: pre-treatment sample, taken before nivolumab and TIL therapy. Most excised metastases sampled were pleural nodules or supraclavicular lymph nodes. This was the immunoSEQ v3 assay. TCRdb keeps only in-frame clones here, not all; method: immunoSEQ multiplex PCR. This table holds about 9,400 clones, over 70% found once. Study-wide results and limits: Many TIL product clones were absent from baseline tumor, suggesting clonal contraction.

CDR1 is MGHRA, CDR2 YSYEKL, per germline. CDR3 length: 16 residues. V was pared by 1 base and J by 1 base, with 14 bases between. The V call is TRBV4-1, the J call TRBJ2-7; D perhaps matches TRBD1 (6 bases). This TCR was recovered from a person aged 25 to 79 with non-small cell lung cancer. Source: tumor tissue, taken at baseline. In nucleotides, the CDR3 is TGCGCCAGCAGCCAAGCGATGGCAGGGGAGTCCTACGAGCAGTACTTC. It is translated as CASSQAMAGESYEQYF.